These 32 T cell receptor beta chains came from one sample sequenced in a study of chemoradiotherapy in HPV16-positive cancers. Generated by immunoSEQ multiplex PCR, the TCRdb table keeps only in-frame clones and is missing some. Here the sample spans roughly 16,000 clones, about four fifths being singletons. Sampling was performed from a patient who underwent chemoradiotherapy. Source of these receptors: a human donor with HPV-associated anogenital cancer.

The J gene is TRBJ1-1, the V gene TRBV18; 8 nucleotides align to TRBD1. With 0 bases clipped from V and 5 bases from J, the junction kept 2 bases outside the gene matches. Germline V gene sequence: CDR1 KGHSH, CDR2 LQKENI. CDR3 size: 14 residues. CDR3 amino acids: CASSPPGQATEAFF. Here the CDR3 DNA reads TGTGCCAGCTCACCACCGGGACAGGCTACTGAAGCTTTCTTT.

This chain links TRBV9 with TRBJ2-1; 7 nucleotides agree with TRBD2. The CDR3 spans 14 residues. J lost 4 bases, V lost 7 bases, and 8 bases had no gene match. The germline gives CDR1 SGDLS, CDR2 YYNGEE. The CDR3 DNA is TGTGCCAGCGGGTCCCCGGGGGGTTACAATGAGCAGTTCTTC. It yields the protein CASGSPGGYNEQFF.

J is TRBJ2-3 and V is TRBV7-3; the match to TRBD2 covers 11 bases. The V gene end was trimmed by 4 bases and the J gene end by 4 bases; junction bases not matched to a gene: 4. CDR3 length equals 15 residues. Germline loops: CDR1 SGHTA, CDR2 FQGTGA. DNA of the CDR3: TGTGCCAGCAGCTCCTTAGCGGGGGGGCCAGATACGCAGTATTTT. It specifies CASSSLAGGPDTQYF.

The chain employs TRBV6-1 and TRBJ1-1; no firm D call. From germline, CDR1 is MNHNS and CDR2 SASEGT. Deletions cut 0 bases from V and 5 bases from J, with 10 bases between. The CDR3 loop spans 14 amino acids. In nucleotides, the CDR3 is TGTGCCAGCAGTGAAGCATTAGTGGTTACTGAAGCTTTCTTT. It encodes CASSEALVVTEAFF.

The J gene is TRBJ2-1, the V gene TRBV5-1; the match to TRBD2 covers 8 bases. The V gene end was trimmed by 1 base and the J gene end by 0 bases; junction bases not matched to a gene: 9. Germline lookup yields CDR1 SGHRS and CDR2 YFSETQ. The CDR3 loop spans 18 amino acids. This CDR3 reads CASSLFGGGLSSYNEQFF. In DNA form, the CDR3 reads TGCGCCAGCAGCTTGTTCGGGGGGGGCCTGAGCTCCTACAATGAGCAGTTCTTC.

This clone appeared a single time. The rearrangement joins TRBV4-1 to TRBJ1-1; D remains unclear. V was clipped by 1 base and J by 1 base, with 7 bases between them. The length of the CDR3 is 14 residues. Germline values: CDR1 MGHRA, CDR2 YSYEKL. This chain's CDR3 is CASSQVLANTEAFF. CDR3 bases: TGCGCCAGCAGCCAAGTTTTGGCGAACACTGAAGCTTTCTTT.

This clone was counted a single time. This chain joins TRBV7-2 and TRBJ1-4; TRBD1 aligns across 8 bases. Germline values: CDR1 SGHTA, CDR2 FQGNSA. V was pared by 5 bases and J by 5 bases, with 4 bases of the junction left unmatched. The CDR3 consists of 14 residues. The CDR3 protein is CASSVRQGNEKLFF. CDR3 sequence (DNA): TGTGCCAGCAGCGTCCGACAGGGGAATGAAAAACTGTTTTTT. Looking up the rest from reference TRBV7-2 and TRBJ1-4 gives the full variable domain: GAGVSQSPSNKVTEKGKDVELRCDPISGHTALYWYRQSLGQGLEFLIYFQGNSAPDKSGLPSDRFSAERTGGSVSTLTIQRTQQEDSAVYLCASSVRQGNEKLFFGSGTQLSVL.

The chain carries TRBV4-3 and TRBJ1-3; D ambiguous. Trimming pared 4 bases from V and 6 bases from J, leaving 13 bases between. Germline CDR1 LGHNA, CDR2 YSLEER. The CDR3 is 14 residues long. The CDR3 loop reads CASSRTGSENTIYF. The DNA for the CDR3 is TGCGCCAGCAGCCGAACGGGAAGTGAAAACACCATATATTTT.

This chain joins TRBV18 and TRBJ2-7; 11 nucleotides line up with TRBD1. The ends lost 6 bases at V and 4 bases at J; junction bases unmatched: 14. CDR3 length equals 17 residues. Germline lookup yields CDR1 KGHSH and CDR2 LQKENI. The DNA for the CDR3 is TGTGCCAGCTCGGGTAGGACAGGGGGCGTCTATTCGTACGAGCAGTACTTC. This gives the protein CASSGRTGGVYSYEQYF.

This clone has only a few counts. The V call is TRBV5-1, the J call TRBJ2-3; 8 bases fit TRBD1. V shed 4 bases, J shed 2 bases, and the junction held 3 bases outside the gene matches. The CDR3 extends over 14 amino acids. Germline V CDR1 and CDR2: SGHRS, YFSETQ. As DNA, the CDR3 is TGCGCCAGCAGCACGGACAGGGTCACAGATACGCAGTATTTT. This encodes CASSTDRVTDTQYF.

The chain couples TRBV11-2 to TRBJ2-1; unclear D gene. The CDR3 covers 9 residues. V lost 11 bases to trimming and J lost 6 bases, with 5 bases between them. Per the germline V gene, CDR1 is SGHAT and CDR2 is FQNNGV. In DNA form, the CDR3 reads TGTGCCCTGGGCAATGAGCAGTTCTTC. As protein: CALGNEQFF.

This clone was observed a handful of times. The gene calls are TRBV27 and TRBJ2-7; TRBD1 aligns across 10 bases. The CDR3 is made up of 19 amino acids. Germline loops: CDR1 MNHEY, CDR2 SMNVEV (reference sequence). After removal of 0 bases from V and 1 base from J, the junction contained 12 bases not matched to a gene. The CDR3 sequence: CASSLSTGTGVVRSYEQYF. The CDR3 DNA sequence: TGTGCCAGCAGTTTATCCACCGGGACAGGGGTTGTTCGGTCCTACGAGCAGTACTTC.

The sample holds a few counts of this clone. The gene calls are TRBV4-1 and TRBJ2-7; 9 nucleotides agree with TRBD1. The CDR3 is 15 amino acids. Germline V CDR1 and CDR2: MGHRA, YSYEKL. Trimming removed 3 bases from V and 6 bases from J; junction bases left unmatched: 9. This CDR3 reads CASSQAGTGIGEQYF. The CDR3 nucleotides read TGCGCCAGCAGCCAGGCCGGGACAGGGATTGGCGAGCAGTACTTC.

This clone was found once. The gene calls are TRBV9 and TRBJ1-2, with a tentative D call TRBD1 (6 bases). Germline lookup yields CDR1 SGDLS and CDR2 YYNGEE. Deletions cut 3 bases from V and 3 bases from J, with 15 bases between. There are 15 residues in the CDR3. The CDR3 loop is CASSGSKGGHYGYTF. The DNA for the CDR3 is TGTGCCAGCAGCGGATCGAAGGGGGGGCACTATGGCTACACCTTC.

This clone has just a few counts. This chain links TRBV11-1 with TRBJ2-4; D possibly corresponds to TRBD2 (6 bases). V was pared by 5 bases and J by 1 base, with 12 bases between. The CDR3 has 15 residues. CDR1 SGHAT and CDR2 FQDESV come from the germline V gene (reference sequence). DNA of the CDR3: TGTGCCAGCAGCAGCCCCGGGGGTGCCAAAAACATTCAGTACTTC. Encoded protein: CASSSPGGAKNIQYF. The variable domain in full, completed from reference TRBV11-1 and TRBJ2-4, reads EAEVAQSPRYKITEKSQAVAFWCDPISGHATLYWYRQILGQGPELLVQFQDESVVDDSQLPKDRFSAERLKGVDSTLKIQPAELGDSAMYLCASSSPGGAKNIQYFGAGTRLSVL.

The rearrangement uses TRBV18 and TRBJ1-5; 10 nucleotides match TRBD1. The CDR3 sequence is 15 residues long. The junction had 4 bases not matched to a gene; V was cut back by 0 bases and J by 8 bases. Per germline, CDR1 KGHSH and CDR2 LQKENI. CDR3 protein: CASSPPGQGNKPQHF. CDR3 nucleotide sequence: TGTGCCAGCTCACCACCGGGACAGGGGAACAAGCCCCAGCATTTT.

V and J are TRBV7-4 and TRBJ2-4; 7 nucleotides agree with TRBD1. V lost 2 bases, J lost 3 bases, and 4 bases stayed unmatched. The CDR3 runs 15 residues. Looked up from germline, CDR1 is SGHVT and CDR2 is SQSDAQ. Written as DNA, the CDR3 is TGTGCCAGCAGCTTACAACGGGACAGCAAAAACATTCAGTACTTC. This codes for CASSLQRDSKNIQYF.

The rearrangement joins TRBV6-1 to TRBJ2-2, with 8 bases identical to TRBD2. CDR1 is MNHNS and CDR2 is SASEGT in the germline V gene. This CDR3 is built from 14 residues. Germline trimming cut 6 bases from V and 4 bases from J; bases unmatched to any gene: 4. The CDR3 protein is CASRAGTSTGELFF. The CDR3 DNA reads TGTGCCAGCAGGGCCGGGACTAGCACCGGGGAGCTGTTTTTT.

CDR3 bases: TGTGCCAGCTCACCAGGGAGAGGGCTGGGTGAAGCTTTCTTT. This translates into CASSPGRGLGEAFF. The chain joins TRBV18 to TRBJ1-1; unclear D gene. CDR3 length equals 14 residues. The V gene lost 2 bases and the J gene lost 7 bases, with 14 bases spanning the gap. The germline CDR1 and CDR2 sequences are KGHSH and LQKENI. Combining the CDR3 with reference TRBV18 and TRBJ1-1 gives the whole variable domain NAGVMQNPRHLVRRRGQEARLRCSPMKGHSHVYWYRQLPEEGLKFMVYLQKENIIDESGMPKERFSAEFPKEGPSILRIQQVVRGDSAAYFCASSPGRGLGEAFFGQGTRLTVV.

This clone was observed a single time. The chain joins TRBV5-1 to TRBJ2-3, with TRBD2 identical over 10 bases. The germline gives CDR1 SGHRS, CDR2 YFSETQ. The ends lost 5 bases at V and 4 bases at J; junction bases unmatched: 10. The CDR3 runs 16 residues. The CDR3 loop is CASRFLAGGAPDTQYF. In DNA form, the CDR3 reads TGCGCCAGCAGGTTTTTAGCGGGGGGTGCCCCAGATACGCAGTATTTT. The variable domain in full, completed from reference TRBV5-1 and TRBJ2-3, reads KAGVTQTPRYLIKTRGQQVTLSCSPISGHRSVSWYQQTPGQGLQFLFEYFSETQRNKGNFPGRFSGRQFSNSRSEMNVSTLELGDSALYLCASRFLAGGAPDTQYFGPGTRLTVL.

The CDR3 region is CASSVTGGPYNEQFF. The CDR3 region has the DNA TGTGCCAGCAGTGTTACAGGGGGCCCTTACAATGAGCAGTTCTTC. The rearrangement links TRBV9 to TRBJ2-1, with 9 bases that match TRBD1. Trimming at V came to 5 bases and at J to 4 bases, leaving 7 bases not matched to a gene. CDR1 is SGDLS, CDR2 YYNGEE, per germline. This CDR3 spans 15 amino acids.

V is TRBV14 and J is TRBJ1-6; a weak D match, TRBD1 (6 bases). There are 15 residues in the CDR3. The germline V gene has CDR1 SGHDN and CDR2 FVKESK. The V and J ends lost 4 bases and 7 bases respectively, with 14 bases between them. CDR3 sequence: CASSPARGANSPLHF. CDR3 nucleotides: TGTGCCAGCAGCCCCGCTAGGGGGGCCAATTCACCCCTCCACTTT.

The chain recombines TRBV5-1 with TRBJ2-3; 7 positions agree with TRBD2. Germline V gene data show CDR1 as SGHRS and CDR2 as YFSETQ. Unmatched junction bases numbered 3, after V lost 5 bases and J lost 0 bases. CDR3 size: 14 residues. CDR3 DNA sequence: TGCGCCAGCAGGAGCGGGGCGAGCACAGATACGCAGTATTTT. Translation gives CASRSGASTDTQYF.

This clone was seen a handful of times. V and J are TRBV14 and TRBJ1-6; D remains unclear. Trimming removed 4 bases at V and 6 bases at J, with 7 bases between. The CDR3 spans 13 residues. CDR1 and CDR2 from the germline V gene are SGHDN and FVKESK. The CDR3 DNA reads TGTGCCAGCAGCCCGTTCAGTAATTCACCCCTCCACTTT. Encoded protein: CASSPFSNSPLHF.

The chain is built from TRBV4-2 and TRBJ2-3, with 8 positions matching TRBD2. CDR3 length: 16 residues. Per germline, CDR1 LGHNA and CDR2 YNFKEQ. Trimming took 2 bases from V and 0 from J; bases not matched to a gene: 4. CDR3 sequence reads: CASSQLTSGSTDTQYF. The CDR3 DNA follows: TGTGCCAGCAGCCAACTAACTAGCGGTAGCACAGATACGCAGTATTTT.

This clone was seen a single time. The chain recombines TRBV7-9 with TRBJ2-3; TRBD2 aligns across 15 bases. CDR3 length: 18 residues. V dropped 4 bases and J dropped 4; count of bases not matched to a gene: 9. From germline, CDR1 is SEHNR and CDR2 FQNEAQ (reference sequence). The DNA for the CDR3 is TGTGCCAGCAGCTGGGGGGGGACTAGCGGGGGGCCAGCAGATACGCAGTATTTT. Its translation: CASSWGGTSGGPADTQYF.

The rearrangement links TRBV10-3 to TRBJ2-3; 12 bases fit TRBD2. This CDR3 region has 19 residues. V shed 5 bases and J 1 base; nucleotides not matched to a gene: 13. Per the germline V gene, CDR1 is ENHRY and CDR2 is SYGVKD. In DNA, the CDR3 is TGTGCCATCAGTCCCCAGCCTAGCGGGGGGGCCTATGGCACAGATACGCAGTATTTT. Its protein product is CAISPQPSGGAYGTDTQYF.

This chain uses TRBV29-1 with TRBJ2-7; maybe TRBD1 (5 bases). V gave up 4 bases and J gave up 6 bases, with 16 bases separating them. The CDR3 is made up of 13 amino acids. CDR1 and CDR2 from the germline V gene are SQVTM and ANQGSEA. CDR3 amino acids: CSVAENLRGEQYF. The CDR3 DNA follows: TGCAGCGTTGCAGAAAACCTTAGGGGCGAGCAGTACTTC.

The chain employs TRBV28 and TRBJ2-7, with D perhaps matching TRBD1 (5 bases). The CDR3 sequence is 12 residues long. The V gene's germline CDR1 is MDHEN and CDR2 SYDVKM. With 8 bases removed from V and 3 bases from J, the gap between germline ends came to 11 bases. The CDR3 here is CASLTQGYEQYF. The CDR3 DNA reads TGTGCCAGCCTGACGCAGGGCTACGAGCAGTACTTC. The whole variable domain, remainder taken from reference TRBV28 and TRBJ2-7, is DVKVTQSSRYLVKRTGEKVFLECVQDMDHENMFWYRQDPGLGLRLIYFSYDVKMKEKGDIPEGYSVSREKKERFSLILESASTNQTSMYLCASLTQGYEQYFGPGTRLTVT.

The genes are TRBV28 and TRBJ2-4, with D unclear. Germline-derived CDR1 and CDR2 are MDHEN and SYDVKM. Trimming removed 4 bases at V and 0 bases at J, with 10 bases between. The CDR3 length is 15 residues. CDR3 in amino acids: CASSSGRAAKNIQYF. The CDR3 region has the DNA TGTGCCAGCAGTTCTGGACGGGCAGCCAAAAACATTCAGTACTTC.

The V and J genes are TRBV6-5 and TRBJ2-7; tentatively, D is TRBD2 (5 bases). Trimming shortened V by 6 bases and J by 2 bases, and 11 bases separated the two germline ends. CDR1 and CDR2 (germline): MNHEY, SVGAGI. This CDR3 is 13 amino acids long. Here the CDR3 DNA reads TGTGCCAGCAGCCATCGGGATGCCTACGAGCAGTACTTC. Encoded protein: CASSHRDAYEQYF.

With respect to this clone: An end of the junction does not agree with germline; a read error may underlie this. Other DNA sequences within the sample encode an identical CDR3. The chain couples TRBV5-1 to TRBJ1-2, with unresolved D. The CDR3 is made up of 13 amino acids. The germline gives CDR1 SGHRS, CDR2 YFSETQ. The CDR3 DNA follows: TGCGCTAGCAGCCCGGACGGGAACTATGGCTACACCTTC. It codes for CASSPDGNYGYTF.